Described below is a single TCR beta chain sequence and its context. The antigen remains unidentified. This specimen comes from a study of OX40 agonist ivuxolimab in advanced cancers. Across the whole study: Treatment of patients was with ivuxolimab, an agonistic anti-OX40 (CD134) antibody. Of the patients, three showed partial responses, one with hepatocellular carcinoma and two with cutaneous melanoma.

The protocol was immunoSEQ multiplex PCR, while the TCRdb copy is restricted to in-frame clones and leaves out a portion. The table has more than 35,000 clones, 80% to 90% seen once; the top ten hold 40% to 45%. Study outcomes and limitations: Normalized T-cell clonal expansion was also low in some nonresponders. Some of the lowest clonal expansion was seen in partial responders at 0.1-3.0 mg/kg.

The V end lost 4 bases, the J end lost 1 base, and 8 bases lay between the germline ends. Germline CDR1 is LNHNV and CDR2 is YYDKDF (reference sequence). The CDR3 spans 13 residues. The sequence derives from an adult with an advanced solid tumor such as melanoma, head and neck, liver or kidney cancer. Here the sequenced sample was CD4+ or CD8+ T cells sorted from blood, taken in a trial of the OX40 agonist ivuxolimab. This chain uses TRBV15 with TRBJ2-7; D unresolved. The CDR3 loop reads CATSITPSYEQYF. The CDR3 region has the DNA TGTGCCACCAGCATCACACCATCCTACGAGCAGTACTTC.